The rows below give T cell receptor beta chains drawn from one sample of a study of blood T cell repertoires in COVID-19. Clones were sequenced by immunoSEQ multiplex PCR, and TCRdb holds only the in-frame ones, with some missing. The sample lists over 200,000 clones, 87% occurring once. The sample taken for sequencing was PBMCs or T cells enriched from blood (not recorded which). The receptors shown here come from a man aged 25 to 45 who had recovered from COVID-19. The CDR3 runs from the conserved cysteine through the conserved F or W. The order of the fields is V gene, clone size, D gene, J gene, CDR3 DNA, CDR3 protein. A D gene is named only where the DNA matches it firmly. The size field is filled for only some rows; it gives once, few, many or a size class.

>TRBV7-2|.|TRBD1|TRBJ1-5
TGTGCCAGCAGCTTAGGGGACAGGGTCCAGCCCCAGCATTTT
CASSLGDRVQPQHF
>TRBV21-1|.|.|TRBJ2-7
TGTGCCAGCAGCAAAGGCCAGCGGGATTGCCTCCTCGAGCAGTACTTC
CASSKGQRDCLLEQYF
>TRBV7-2|.|.|TRBJ1-3
TGTGCCAGCAGCTTAGGGACAGCTCTCTCTGGAAACACCATATATTTT
CASSLGTALSGNTIYF
>TRBV19|once|.|TRBJ1-2
TGTGCCAGTAGTCTCCGGACAGAAACTAACTATGGCTACACCTTC
CASSLRTETNYGYTF
>TRBV30|.|TRBD1|TRBJ1-2
TGTGCCTGGAGTGCAGGGACAGGGGGGGGCTATGGCTACACCTTC
CAWSAGTGGGYGYTF
>TRBV3-1/TRBV3-2|.|TRBD2|TRBJ2-1
TGTGCCAGCAGCCAGCGCCGAGCGGGGGGGGTCCCCGGGGTAAATGAGCAGTTCTTC
CASSQRRAGGVPGVNEQFF
>TRBV25-1|.|.|TRBJ1-1
TGTGCCAGCCGCAGGGTGAACACTGAAGCTTTCTTT
CASRRVNTEAFF
>TRBV5-1|.|.|TRBJ1-3
TGCGCCAGCAGCGGCCCATTGGGAAACACCATATATTTT
CASSGPLGNTIYF
>TRBV11-1|few|TRBD2|TRBJ2-7
TGTGCCAGCAGCCCGACTAGCGGGGGGGCCTACGAGCAGTACTTC
CASSPTSGGAYEQYF
>TRBV7-8|.|.|TRBJ1-4
TGTGCCAGCAGCCGACCGGCACAGGCTAATGAAAAACTGTTTTTT
CASSRPAQANEKLFF
>TRBV19|.|.|TRBJ2-5
TGTGCCAGTAGTATATCGAGGAAACGGGAGACCCAGTACTTC
CASSISRKRETQYF
>TRBV7-8|once|TRBD1|TRBJ1-4
TGTGCCAGCAGCCCATGGACAGGGGTTAATGAAAAACTGTTTTTT
CASSPWTGVNEKLFF
>TRBV7-3|.|.|TRBJ2-5
TGTGCCAGCAGCTTCACCGAGGGAGAGACCCAGTACTTC
CASSFTEGETQYF
>TRBV4-2|.|TRBD1|TRBJ1-1
TGTGCCAGCAGCCACCCGGGACAGATGCTATGGAACACTGAAGCTTTCTTT
CASSHPGQMLWNTEAFF
>TRBV7-9|.|TRBD2|TRBJ2-2
TGTGCCAGCAGCGTAGCGGGCCCGAACACCGGGGAGCTGTTTTTT
CASSVAGPNTGELFF
>TRBV9|.|TRBD1|TRBJ1-1
TGTGCCAGCAGCCCACGGGACAGGGTATGGGACACTGAAGCTTTCTTT
CASSPRDRVWDTEAFF
>TRBV5-1|.|TRBD1|TRBJ2-7
TGCGCCAGCGGGCCGGGGACAGGGGGACTGACCTACGAGCAGTACTTC
CASGPGTGGLTYEQYF
>TRBV15|.|.|TRBJ2-1
TGTGCCACCAGCCGTTACAATGAGCAGTTCTTC
CATSRYNEQFF
>TRBV9|.|TRBD1|TRBJ1-6
TGTGCCAGCAGCGTAGTTCCAACAGGGGGATATAATTCACCCCTCCACTTT
CASSVVPTGGYNSPLHF
>TRBV24-1|once|TRBD1|TRBJ2-7
TGTGCCACCAGTGATCTGGGGACAGGGACCTACGAGCAGTACTTC
CATSDLGTGTYEQYF
>TRBV11-2|few|TRBD1|TRBJ2-1
TGTGCCAGCAGCTTCACACAGGGGAGCTCCTACAATGAGCAGTTCTTC
CASSFTQGSSYNEQFF
>TRBV19|.|.|TRBJ1-5
TGTGCCAGTAGGATTGGACAGTTAAGTCAGCCCCAGCATTTT
CASRIGQLSQPQHF
>TRBV7-3|.|.|TRBJ2-1
TGTGCCAGCAGCTCCCCGTCCGGGGTGAGCAATGAGCAGTTCTTC
CASSSPSGVSNEQFF
>TRBV27|.|.|TRBJ2-1
TGTGCCAGCAGTCCCCATTTGAGTGTCGGGGTCTGGGAGCAGTTCTTC
CASSPHLSVGVWEQFF
>TRBV18|few|TRBD2|TRBJ2-7
TGTGCCAGCTCACCTGGACTAGCGGAGCCAGCGTGGCAGTACTTC
CASSPGLAEPAWQYF
>TRBV27|.|.|TRBJ1-2
TGTGCCAGCAGTTTAAAACAGGGTAGCTATGGCTACACCTTC
CASSLKQGSYGYTF
>TRBV6-6|.|.|TRBJ1-2
TGTGCCAGCAGTTACGGACAGCATAACTATGGCTACACCTTC
CASSYGQHNYGYTF
>TRBV29-1|.|TRBD1|TRBJ1-4
TGCAGCGGTCGGACAGGGAGTGCAACTAATGAAAAACTGTTTTTT
CSGRTGSATNEKLFF
>TRBV27|.|.|TRBJ1-4
TGTGCCAGCAGTTTCCGGGCCAGGGCAGCCCCTAATGAAAAACTGTTTTTT
CASSFRARAAPNEKLFF
>TRBV5-6|.|.|TRBJ1-2
TGTGCCAGCAGTCCAGGTCGGGGCTATGGCTACACCTTC
CASSPGRGYGYTF
>TRBV5-4|.|TRBD1|TRBJ1-4
TGTGCCAGCAGCCCGGGACAGAGAAATGAAAAACTGTTTTTT
CASSPGQRNEKLFF
>TRBV11-2|.|TRBD2|TRBJ2-5
TGTGCCAGCAGGTCGGGGGCGGGAGGGGAGACCCAGTACTTC
CASRSGAGGETQYF
>TRBV6-2/TRBV6-3|.|.|TRBJ1-5
TGTGCCAGCAGTTCCCGTGAGGGTTCAAGCAATCAGCCCCAGCATTTT
CASSSREGSSNQPQHF
>TRBV10-3|.|TRBD1|TRBJ2-1
TGTGCCATCAGTGTTGGGACAGGGGTTTACAATGAGCAGTTCTTC
CAISVGTGVYNEQFF
>TRBV6-2/TRBV6-3|.|.|TRBJ1-3
TGTGCCAGCAGTTTTCCCGGGACAACTGGAAACACCATATATTTT
CASSFPGTTGNTIYF
>TRBV18|.|.|TRBJ1-2
TGTGCCAGCTCACCAAACAGGGACGCTCAGGGCTACACCTTC
CASSPNRDAQGYTF
>TRBV30|.|.|TRBJ2-5
TGTGCCTGTGGCGGTGGGGAGACCCAGTACTTC
CACGGGETQYF
>TRBV5-1|.|.|TRBJ2-7
TGCGCCAGCAGCCCAACCGTGAGTGGGACTGGATACGAGCAGTACTTC
CASSPTVSGTGYEQYF
>TRBV4-3|.|TRBD1|TRBJ1-1
TGCGCCAGCAGCCAAGCTTCCACAGGGGACCACACTGAAGCTTTCTTT
CASSQASTGDHTEAFF
>TRBV4-2|.|.|TRBJ1-5
TGTGCCAGCAGCCAAGAGTTGGCGGGGGGAGGGGCTCAGCCCCAGCATTTT
CASSQELAGGGAQPQHF
>TRBV11-3|.|.|TRBJ2-2
TGTGCCAGCAGCTTAGACCAAACCGGGGAGCTGTTTTTT
CASSLDQTGELFF
>TRBV4-1|.|.|TRBJ2-7
TGCGCCAGCAGCCATGCCGAGGGAGGAAGCTACGAGCAGTACTTC
CASSHAEGGSYEQYF
>TRBV27|.|.|TRBJ2-5
TGTGCCAGCAGTGCACCGGGACTGCAAGAGACCCAGTACTTC
CASSAPGLQETQYF
>TRBV9|.|.|TRBJ1-2
TGTGCCAGCAGCGCAGACTTCAGGGTTGGCTACACCTTC
CASSADFRVGYTF
>TRBV20-1|.|.|TRBJ2-5
TGCAGTGCTAGAATTACCAGGTCCCAGTACTTC
CSARITRSQYF
>TRBV2|once|.|TRBJ1-6
TGTGCCAGCTGTACAGGTTTGAGTTCACCCCTCCACTTT
CASCTGLSSPLHF
>TRBV6-1|.|.|TRBJ1-2
TGTGCCAGCAGTGGGAGGGTTGTGGGGGTCCTCAACTATGGCTACACCTTC
CASSGRVVGVLNYGYTF